The clone carrying this T cell receptor (beta chain) has only a few counts. The target antigen is unknown. This CDR3 comprises 14 residues. V dropped 2 bases and J dropped 9 bases, with 14 bases sitting between them. CDR1 is KGHSY and CDR2 is FQNENV in the germline V gene. This sample is drawn from a study of CD8 T cells in ankylosing spondylitis. Study conclusions and caveats: Clones that were linked to disease were CD8+ and were relatively rare in peripheral blood. The authors reported significant enrichment of disease-linked clones in matched ankylosing spondylitis synovial fluid. Seemingly distinctive of ankylosing spondylitis blood was a TCR beta motif formed by eight highly homologous variants.

Quantitative 5'-RACE with molecular barcodes generated TCR beta libraries. In TCRdb, the 5' RACE reads were re-called with MiXCR into one record per CDR3 protein. The sample has fewer than 650,000 distinct CDR3 sequences, about an eighth seen once; the top ten hold approximately 7%. Sequenced: blood, either unsorted or a sorted T cell fraction (not recorded which). V is TRBV16 and J is TRBJ2-1, with a weak D call TRBD1 (6 bases). This sequence was found in a male donor with ankylosing spondylitis. Here the CDR3 DNA reads TGTGCCAGCAGCCAAGATGGTGGGGGCGGTGAGCAGTTCTTC. Amino acids: CASSQDGGGGEQFF.